One sample yielded the 18 T cell receptor beta chains listed below, sequenced in a study of T cells in Graves' hyperthyroidism and ophthalmopathy. It was RNA transcripts that yielded the amplified TCR beta CDR3 regions. TCR CDR3 underwent first-round RT-PCR with the HTBI primer set. TCRdb recomputed calls from the multiplex PCR reads with MiXCR, one row per CDR3 protein. This table has about 350,000 distinct CDR3 sequences, about 15% appearing once. Material for sequencing was blood. These receptors all stem from a woman aged 30 to 39 with Graves' hyperthyroidism.

The chain joins TRBV20-1 to TRBJ2-7; unclear D gene. Germline V gives CDR1 DFQATT, CDR2 SNEGSKA (reference sequence). The ends were cut back, 0 bases at V and 1 base at J, with 10 bases in the middle. The CDR3 is 14 residues long. The CDR3 spells CSARDLNSSYEQYF. For the CDR3, the DNA is TGCAGTGCTAGAGATCTGAACTCTTCCTACGAGCAGTACTTC.

V and J are TRBV28 and TRBJ1-3, with D possibly being TRBD1 (6 bases). Looked up from germline, CDR1 is MDHEN and CDR2 is SYDVKM. The CDR3 totals 15 residues. V was pared by 6 bases and J by 0 bases, with 12 bases between. The CDR3: CASRQRQDSGNTIYF. The DNA for the CDR3 is TGTGCCAGCAGACAAAGACAGGACTCTGGAAACACCATATATTTT.

In its sample, this clonotype was seen a few times. V usage is TRBV5-4 and J usage is TRBJ2-3, with D maybe TRBD2 (6 bases). CDR3 length: 15 residues. V was shortened by 2 bases and J by 1 base, with 11 bases between the two germline ends. CDR1 is SGHNT, CDR2 YYREEE, per germline (reference sequence). This chain's CDR3 is CASSFPGAGTDTQYF. For the CDR3, the DNA is TGTGCCAGCAGCTTTCCGGGAGCTGGCACAGATACGCAGTATTTT. Variable domain in full (rest from reference TRBV5-4 and TRBJ2-3): ETGVTQSPTHLIKTRGQQVTLRCSSQSGHNTVSWYQQALGQGPQFIFQYYREEENGRGNFPPRFSGLQFPNYSSELNVNALELDDSALYLCASSFPGAGTDTQYFGPGTRLTVL.

This clonotype was seen a handful of times. The chain carries TRBV9 and TRBJ1-1, with D maybe TRBD1 (5 bases). The V gene lost 0 bases and the J gene lost 0 bases, with 21 bases spanning the gap. CDR1 SGDLS and CDR2 YYNGEE come from the germline V gene. This CDR3 is built from 19 residues. CDR3 in DNA: TGTGCCAGCAGCGTAGCTCCTGCGGAGGGGAAGTTCATGAACACTGAAGCTTTCTTT. It codes for CASSVAPAEGKFMNTEAFF.

The chain couples TRBV10-3 to TRBJ2-5; D not certain. The CDR3 extends over 13 amino acids. The ends were cut back, 4 bases at V and 3 bases at J, with 9 bases in the middle. Germline V gene data show CDR1 as ENHRY and CDR2 as SYGVKD. In DNA form, the CDR3 reads TGTGCCATCAGTGGAGGTGGAGAAGAGACCCAGTACTTC. Protein product: CAISGGGEETQYF.

The sample holds a few counts of this clonotype. The chain couples TRBV9 to TRBJ1-1; D remains ambiguous. The CDR3 spans 14 residues. Germline CDR1 is SGDLS and CDR2 is YYNGEE. V was pared by 4 bases and J by 7 bases, with 17 bases between. The CDR3 bases are TGTGCCAGCAGCCCAGCTAAGGTGAGAGGTGAAGCTTTCTTT. This sequence encodes CASSPAKVRGEAFF. The whole variable domain, filled in from reference TRBV9 and TRBJ1-1, reads DSGVTQTPKHLITATGQRVTLRCSPRSGDLSVYWYQQSLDQGLQFLIQYYNGEERAKGNILERFSAQQFPDLHSELNLSSLELGDSALYFCASSPAKVRGEAFFGQGTRLTVV.

The sample holds many counts of this clonotype. The chain couples TRBV7-8 to TRBJ1-5, with TRBD1 as a possible D gene (6 bases). Trimming stripped 3 bases from V and 4 bases from J, with 13 bases between. CDR3 length: 15 amino acids. The germline V gene encodes CDR1 SGHVS and CDR2 FQNEAQ. CDR3 residues: CASSFGGGPNQPQHF. The CDR3 coding sequence is TGTGCCAGCAGCTTTGGAGGGGGACCTAATCAGCCCCAGCATTTT.

This clonotype occurred many times. J is TRBJ1-1 and V is TRBV28; a possible D gene is TRBD1 (5 bases). CDR3 length equals 16 residues. In germline, CDR1 is MDHEN, CDR2 SYDVKM. Trimming left V 3 bases short and J 6 bases short, with 20 bases between. The CDR3 reads CASSFQQGSRVAEAFF. As DNA, the CDR3 is TGTGCCAGCAGTTTCCAGCAGGGCTCGAGGGTTGCTGAAGCTTTCTTT.

This chain links TRBV6-2 or TRBV6-3 with TRBJ2-7; 11 positions agree with TRBD1. V lost 6 bases to trimming and J lost 2 bases; unmatched junction nucleotides: 6. The length of the CDR3 is 15 residues. Germline V gene sequence: CDR1 MNHEY, CDR2 SVGEGT. The DNA of the CDR3 is TGTGCCAGCAGCACCGGGACAGGGGGACCCTACGAGCAGTACTTC. Translation gives CASSTGTGGPYEQYF.

The CDR3 DNA follows: TGCAGTGCTAAACAGGGTACCTACGAGCAGTACTTC. Its translation: CSAKQGTYEQYF. This rearrangement joins TRBV20-1 to TRBJ2-7, with D perhaps matching TRBD1 (6 bases). Trimming stripped 4 bases from V and 2 bases from J, with 9 bases between. Germline CDR1 is DFQATT and CDR2 is SNEGSKA (reference sequence). The CDR3 length is 12 residues.

The rearrangement joins TRBV20-1 to TRBJ1-5, with no clear D. Germline V lookup: CDR1 DFQATT, CDR2 SNEGSKA (reference sequence). There are 13 residues in the CDR3. V gave up 0 bases and J gave up 0 bases, with 3 bases separating them. CDR3 in amino acids: CSARENSNQPQHF. In DNA form, the CDR3 reads TGCAGTGCTAGAGAGAATAGCAATCAGCCCCAGCATTTT.

This clonotype was counted many times. J is TRBJ2-7 and V is TRBV28, with D possibly matching TRBD2 (6 bases). The CDR3 has 16 residues. V lost 2 bases to trimming and J lost 7 bases, with 21 bases between them. Germline loops: CDR1 MDHEN, CDR2 SYDVKM. The CDR3 sequence is CASSLPSAQGLREQYF. CDR3 sequence (DNA): TGTGCCAGCAGTTTACCCTCGGCCCAGGGACTGAGGGAGCAGTACTTC.

Many counts were recorded for this clonotype. The chain carries TRBV28 and TRBJ2-7, with 8 bases that match TRBD2. CDR3 length: 13 residues. Unmatched junction bases numbered 4, after V lost 6 bases and J lost 3 bases. Germline loops: CDR1 MDHEN, CDR2 SYDVKM. The CDR3 DNA is TGTGCCAGCAGCCTGGGACTAGACTACGAGCAGTACTTC. It encodes CASSLGLDYEQYF.

This clonotype was seen ten or more times. J is TRBJ2-3 and V is TRBV28; D ambiguous. CDR1 MDHEN and CDR2 SYDVKM come from the germline V gene. V dropped 3 bases and J dropped 0 bases, with 10 bases sitting between them. CDR3 length: 15 residues. CDR3 region: CASSFRQESTDTQYF. The CDR3 DNA is TGTGCCAGCAGTTTTCGTCAGGAGAGCACAGATACGCAGTATTTT.

The chain joins TRBV6-2 or TRBV6-3 to TRBJ1-5; 7 nucleotides match TRBD1. This CDR3 comprises 18 residues. The germline V gene has CDR1 MNHEY and CDR2 SVGEGT. J was trimmed by 1 base and V by 4 bases; bases with no gene match: 13. In nucleotides, the CDR3 is TGTGCCAGCAGTTTAACAGGGGCTCTCGTATGGAGCAATCAGCCCCAGCATTTT. Encoded protein: CASSLTGALVWSNQPQHF.

The V and J genes are TRBV7-2 and TRBJ1-6, with D hard to call. CDR3 size: 14 residues. The germline gives CDR1 SGHTA, CDR2 FQGNSA. V shed 4 bases and J shed 12 bases, with 16 bases lying between them. The CDR3 nucleotides read TGTGCCAGCAGCTCCCGGGCCGCGAATGGACCCCTCCACTTT. Its protein product is CASSSRAANGPLHF.

This clonotype came up a few times. The V call is TRBV28, the J call TRBJ1-1, with D possibly matching TRBD1 (5 bases). The germline gives CDR1 MDHEN, CDR2 SYDVKM. V was clipped by 4 bases and J by 10 bases, with 13 bases between them. CDR3 length equals 12 residues. The CDR3 bases are TGTGCCAGCAGTTCTATCGACAGCGGAGCTTTCTTT. This translates into CASSSIDSGAFF.

This clonotype has ten or more counts. The chain is built from TRBV7-2 and TRBJ2-7; 13 bases fit TRBD2. Germline lookup yields CDR1 SGHTA and CDR2 FQGNSA. After removal of 8 bases from V and 3 bases from J, the junction contained 4 bases not matched to a gene. The CDR3 loop spans 14 amino acids. This CDR3 reads CASGRTSGSYEQYF. CDR3 DNA sequence: TGTGCCAGCGGTCGGACTAGCGGGAGCTACGAGCAGTACTTC.